The 27 T cell receptor beta chains reported below all come from one sample, sequenced in a study of a mutant IDH1 vaccine in newly diagnosed glioma. Using immunoSEQ multiplex PCR, the repertoire was profiled, and TCRdb retains in-frame clones only, with some absent. The sample carries approximately 92,000 clones, about four fifths recorded once. As for time point: baseline, week 1 (first vaccination visit). Treatment noted: pre-vaccination baseline after standard-of-care therapy. Sequencing used PBMCs, obtained from a glioma patient treated with radiotherapy, temozolomide or both. All receptors derive from a man in his forties with glioma.

V usage is TRBV6-6 and J usage is TRBJ1-2; D unresolved. The ends were cut back, 5 bases at V and 4 bases at J, with 17 bases in the middle. Germline CDR1 and CDR2: MNHNY and SVGAGI (reference sequence). The CDR3 runs 15 residues. The CDR3 here is CASSTEGIGGYGYTF. In nucleotides, the CDR3 is TGTGCCAGCAGTACCGAGGGTATAGGTGGCTATGGCTACACCTTC.

The sample holds a few counts of this clone. J is TRBJ1-5 and V is TRBV30; TRBD1 might be the D (6 bases). V dropped 1 base and J dropped 6 bases, with 10 bases sitting between them. The CDR3 spans 13 residues. Germline V gene lookup returns CDR1 GTSNPN and CDR2 SVGIG (reference sequence). Written as DNA, the CDR3 is TGTGCCTGGAGTGCAGGGGAGGGTCAGCCCCAGCATTTT. Its translation is CAWSAGEGQPQHF. The complete variable domain, with remaining parts taken from reference TRBV30 and TRBJ1-5, reads SQTIHQWPATLVQPVGSPLSLECTVEGTSNPNLYWYRQAAGRGLQLLFYSVGIGQISSEVPQNLSASRPQDRQFILSSKKLLLSDSGFYLCAWSAGEGQPQHFGDGTRLSIL.

This chain joins TRBV7-9 and TRBJ1-4, with 9 bases aligning to TRBD1. The length of the CDR3 is 18 residues. Germline lookup yields CDR1 SEHNR and CDR2 FQNEAQ (reference sequence). Trimming removed 5 bases from V and 0 bases from J; junction bases left unmatched: 10. This chain's CDR3 is CASSPPDRGFATNEKLFF. Written as DNA, the CDR3 is TGTGCCAGCAGCCCCCCGGACAGGGGTTTTGCAACTAATGAAAAACTGTTTTTT.

The V call is TRBV11-2, the J call TRBJ2-3; weak D call: TRBD2 (5 bases). V shed 0 bases and J shed 2 bases, with 15 bases lying between them. Germline CDR1 reads SGHAT; CDR2 reads FQNNGV. This CDR3 is 17 amino acids long. CDR3 nucleotide sequence: TGTGCCAGCAGCTTAGATCAGGAGGCTAGCTACACAGATACGCAGTATTTT. This gives the protein CASSLDQEASYTDTQYF.

This clone was seen a handful of times. The chain uses TRBV4-1 and TRBJ2-2; TRBD1 is a possible D gene (6 bases). CDR1 MGHRA and CDR2 YSYEKL come from the germline V gene. Deletions cut 2 bases from V and 7 bases from J, with 11 bases between. CDR3 length equals 14 residues. For the CDR3, the DNA is TGCGCCAGCAGCCAATTACAGGGAATCGGGGAGCTGTTTTTT. Translating gives CASSQLQGIGELFF.

V is TRBV19 and J is TRBJ2-2; 9 nucleotides line up with TRBD1. This CDR3 is built from 15 residues. Trimming at V came to 5 bases and at J to 7 bases, leaving 8 bases not matched to a gene. Germline loops: CDR1 LNHDA, CDR2 SQIVND (reference sequence). For the CDR3, the DNA is TGTGCCAGTAGTTGGGACAGGGATCACTACGGGGAGCTGTTTTTT. This translates into CASSWDRDHYGELFF.

As DNA, the CDR3 is TGTGCCAGCAGTCAGAAGAGAACAGGGGGGAACACTGAAGCTTTCTTT. Its translation is CASSQKRTGGNTEAFF. The chain uses TRBV27 and TRBJ1-1; TRBD1 aligns across 8 bases. The CDR3 sequence is 16 residues long. From germline, CDR1 is MNHEY and CDR2 SMNVEV (reference sequence). J gave up 1 base and V 5 bases, and 9 bases lay outside the gene matches.

J is TRBJ2-2 and V is TRBV9; 10 bases are shared with TRBD1. This CDR3 contains 15 residues. Germline trimming cut 4 bases from V and 7 bases from J; bases unmatched to any gene: 7. The V gene's germline CDR1 is SGDLS and CDR2 YYNGEE. DNA of the CDR3: TGTGCCAGCAGCCCCGGGACAGGGGAGGGCGGGGAGCTGTTTTTT. Its protein product is CASSPGTGEGGELFF.

This sequence joins TRBV19 and TRBJ1-1; 7 bases are a match to TRBD1. CDR1 is LNHDA, CDR2 SQIVND, per germline (reference sequence). The CDR3 sequence is 13 residues long. The junction had 1 base not matched to a gene; V was cut back by 5 bases and J by 1 base. The CDR3 loop is CASSDRANTEAFF. CDR3 nucleotides: TGTGCCAGTAGTGACAGGGCGAACACTGAAGCTTTCTTT. The entire variable domain, with the rest obtained from reference TRBV19 and TRBJ1-1, is as follows: DGGITQSPKYLFRKEGQNVTLSCEQNLNHDAMYWYRQDPGQGLRLIYYSQIVNDFQKGDIAEGYSVSREKKESFPLTVTSAQKNPTAFYLCASSDRANTEAFFGQGTRLTVV.

V gene TRBV11-2 combines with J gene TRBJ2-5; TRBD2 might be the D (5 bases). Germline CDR1 reads SGHAT; CDR2 reads FQNNGV. V shed 3 bases and J shed 2 bases, with 10 bases lying between them. This CDR3 is 14 amino acids long. The chain's CDR3 is CASSFRGTQETQYF. As DNA, the CDR3 is TGTGCCAGCAGCTTTCGGGGTACTCAAGAGACCCAGTACTTC.

The CDR3 region is CASSPPMGGHRPGANVLTF. As DNA, the CDR3 is TGTGCCAGCTCACCACCAATGGGGGGTCACCGCCCTGGGGCCAACGTCCTGACTTTC. This chain uses TRBV18 with TRBJ2-6; perhaps TRBD2 as D (6 bases). Trimming removed 0 bases at V and 2 bases at J, with 17 bases between. The CDR3 totals 19 residues. Germline CDR1 reads KGHSH; CDR2 reads LQKENI. Supplemented by reference TRBV18 and TRBJ2-6, the full variable domain reads NAGVMQNPRHLVRRRGQEARLRCSPMKGHSHVYWYRQLPEEGLKFMVYLQKENIIDESGMPKERFSAEFPKEGPSILRIQQVVRGDSAAYFCASSPPMGGHRPGANVLTFGAGSRLTVL.

This chain joins TRBV6-4 and TRBJ2-7; 10 bases align to TRBD2. The CDR3 covers 13 residues. The V gene end was trimmed by 0 bases and the J gene end by 7 bases; junction bases not matched to a gene: 0. Germline-derived CDR1 and CDR2 are MRHNA and SNTAGT. CDR3 sequence reads: CASSDSTSGEQYF. DNA for the CDR3: TGTGCCAGCAGTGACTCGACTAGCGGGGAGCAGTACTTC.

The gene calls are TRBV7-9 and TRBJ2-5, with D possibly matching TRBD1 (6 bases). Per germline, CDR1 SEHNR and CDR2 FQNEAQ (reference sequence). This CDR3 spans 15 amino acids. V was cut by 2 bases and J by 2 bases, with 12 bases left in between. CDR3 amino acids: CASSLSTGHQETQYF. CDR3 nucleotides: TGTGCCAGCAGCTTATCGACAGGTCATCAAGAGACCCAGTACTTC.

This clone was counted a few times. The chain joins TRBV9 to TRBJ1-1, with D possibly being TRBD1 (6 bases). From germline, CDR1 is SGDLS and CDR2 YYNGEE. The CDR3 loop spans 16 amino acids. Trimming shortened V by 0 bases and J by 1 base, and 13 bases separated the two germline ends. The DNA for the CDR3 is TGTGCCAGCAGCGTAGGATTCGACAGGTGGAACACTGAAGCTTTCTTT. Its translation: CASSVGFDRWNTEAFF.

This chain joins TRBV14 and TRBJ1-2; no reliable D call. This CDR3 is 15 amino acids long. Germline loops: CDR1 SGHDN, CDR2 FVKESK. Trimming took off 0 bases at V and 3 bases at J, with 11 bases between the two ends. CDR3 amino acids: CASSQDSGSYYGYTF. As DNA, the CDR3 is TGTGCCAGCAGCCAAGACTCAGGCAGCTACTATGGCTACACCTTC.

The rearrangement joins TRBV7-2 to TRBJ2-2, with a possible D match to TRBD1 (6 bases). This CDR3 comprises 14 residues. Germline CDR1 SGHTA, CDR2 FQGNSA. The ends were cut back, 4 bases at V and 5 bases at J, with 11 bases in the middle. The CDR3 DNA reads as TGTGCCAGCAGCTCCCAAACAGGGACCGGGGAGCTGTTTTTT. This encodes CASSSQTGTGELFF. The whole variable domain, filled in from reference TRBV7-2 and TRBJ2-2, reads GAGVSQSPSNKVTEKGKDVELRCDPISGHTALYWYRQSLGQGLEFLIYFQGNSAPDKSGLPSDRFSAERTGGSVSTLTIQRTQQEDSAVYLCASSSQTGTGELFFGEGSRLTVL.

This sequence joins TRBV11-2 and TRBJ1-5; weak D call: TRBD1 (5 bases). This CDR3 spans 15 amino acids. Germline V gene sequence: CDR1 SGHAT, CDR2 FQNNGV. V dropped 1 base and J dropped 1 base, with 8 bases sitting between them. This CDR3 is CASSLGRASNQPQHF. In DNA, the CDR3 is TGTGCCAGCAGCTTAGGCAGGGCCAGCAATCAGCCCCAGCATTTT.

This sequence joins TRBV11-3 and TRBJ2-3, with D perhaps TRBD1 or TRBD2 (5 bases each). With 5 bases removed from V and 2 bases from J, the gap between germline ends came to 14 bases. CDR1 and CDR2 (germline): SGHNT, YENEEA. The CDR3 runs to 15 residues. DNA of the CDR3: TGTGCCAGCAGCCCTTCCGGGACCAACACAGATACGCAGTATTTT. Translating gives CASSPSGTNTDTQYF. The full variable domain, with the rest looked up from reference TRBV11-3 and TRBJ2-3, is EAGVVQSPRYKIIEKKQPVAFWCNPISGHNTLYWYLQNLGQGPELLIRYENEEAVDDSQLPKDRFSAERLKGVDSTLKIQPAELGDSAVYLCASSPSGTNTDTQYFGPGTRLTVL.

J is TRBJ2-7 and V is TRBV7-2; D gene ambiguous. Per the germline V gene, CDR1 is SGHTA and CDR2 is FQGNSA. This CDR3 contains 13 residues. The ends were cut back, 1 base at V and 0 bases at J, with 4 bases in the middle. The CDR3 loop is CASSLDSSYEQYF. The CDR3, as DNA: TGTGCCAGCAGCTTAGACAGCTCCTACGAGCAGTACTTC.

V and J are TRBV25-1 and TRBJ2-4; TRBD2 matches 10 bases. From germline, CDR1 is MGHDK and CDR2 SYGVNS. The CDR3 is made up of 12 amino acids. V lost 6 bases and J lost 13; bases outside the gene matches: 6. CDR3 in amino acids: CASRAGTSAQYF. As DNA, the CDR3 is TGTGCCAGCAGGGCTGGGACTAGCGCGCAGTACTTC.

The V call is TRBV30, the J call TRBJ2-1, with a weak D call TRBD2 (5 bases). CDR1 GTSNPN and CDR2 SVGIG come from the germline V gene (reference sequence). CDR3 length: 15 amino acids. The V end was cut by 5 bases, the J end by 4 bases, with 18 bases between. CDR3 residues: CAWGRRGTQYNEQFF. The CDR3 DNA follows: TGTGCCTGGGGAAGACGGGGTACACAGTACAATGAGCAGTTCTTC.

The chain has TRBV9 and TRBJ1-2; perhaps TRBD1 as D (5 bases). Germline assignment: CDR1 SGDLS and CDR2 YYNGEE. The ends were cut back, 3 bases at V and 8 bases at J, with 14 bases in the middle. CDR3 length equals 13 residues. In nucleotides, the CDR3 is TGTGCCAGCAGCGCCACAGGCCTCACGGGCTACACCTTC. It specifies CASSATGLTGYTF.

The V gene is TRBV28, the J gene TRBJ2-7; 8 bases match TRBD1. This CDR3 region has 17 residues. V shed 2 bases, J shed 1 base, and the junction held 10 bases outside the gene matches. Germline loops: CDR1 MDHEN, CDR2 SYDVKM. CDR3 residues: CASSLRVGDRRSYEQYF. In DNA, the CDR3 is TGTGCCAGCAGTTTAAGGGTAGGGGACAGGAGATCCTACGAGCAGTACTTC.

There are a few counts of this clone. V is TRBV15 and J is TRBJ1-5; D remains ambiguous. CDR1 and CDR2 (germline): LNHNV, YYDKDF (reference sequence). The CDR3 has 14 amino acids. Trimming stripped 3 bases from V and 1 base from J, with 7 bases between. For the CDR3, the DNA is TGTGCCACCAGCAGGGACTACAGCAATCAGCCCCAGCATTTT. Amino acids: CATSRDYSNQPQHF.

The gene calls are TRBV5-4 and TRBJ1-2; D ambiguous. The CDR3 covers 12 residues. The V end was cut by 1 base, the J end by 6 bases, with 7 bases between. Per germline, CDR1 SGHNT and CDR2 YYREEE (reference sequence). This chain's CDR3 is CASSLLADGYTF. CDR3 nucleotide sequence: TGTGCCAGCAGCTTGCTGGCCGATGGCTACACCTTC.

The chain uses TRBV4-3 and TRBJ2-5; no reliable D call. Germline CDR1 LGHNA, CDR2 YSLEER. The V end was cut by 0 bases, the J end by 9 bases, with 14 bases between. This CDR3 has 14 residues. DNA for the CDR3: TGCGCCAGCAGCCAAGATCGAGTTGTGGGGTCCCAGTACTTC. Translation gives CASSQDRVVGSQYF.

This sequence joins TRBV27 and TRBJ1-1, with a tentative D call TRBD1 (5 bases). V was pared by 6 bases and J by 4 bases, with 15 bases between. The CDR3 covers 14 residues. From germline, CDR1 is MNHEY and CDR2 SMNVEV (reference sequence). The CDR3 coding sequence is TGTGCCAGCAGCCGCGCGCAGGGCTCCACTGAAGCTTTCTTT. This codes for CASSRAQGSTEAFF.